Listed below are T cell receptor beta chains from one sample, sequenced in a study of cytomegalovirus exposure and HLA in healthy donors. Repertoires were generated with immunoSEQ multiplex PCR, while TCRdb's copy carries only in-frame clones and drops some. The data show about 210,000 clones, roughly four fifths seen once. Material for sequencing was PBMCs. The receptors stem from a woman between 50 and 59 years old in good health and CMV-seropositive. Each CDR3 is given with its conserved first and last residue. D genes are given only for firm matches. Size tells how often a clone was seen (once, few, many) or the class of an expanded clone, and some rows leave it out.

clone size	V gene	J gene	D gene	CDR3 DNA	CDR3 protein
-	TRBV4-3	TRBJ2-3	TRBD2	TGCGCCAGCAGCCAAGTCGGTGGCGGGGGGGCTGGCGGGACGCAGTATTTT	CASSQVGGGGAGGTQYF
-	TRBV28	TRBJ2-5	TRBD1	TGTGCCAGCAGTGCACACAGGGGTCAAGAGACCCAGTACTTC	CASSAHRGQETQYF
-	TRBV6-5	TRBJ2-7	TRBD2	TGTGCCAGCAGCCGGACTAGCACTTCCTACGAGCAGTACTTC	CASSRTSTSYEQYF
-	TRBV19	TRBJ1-1	-	TGTGCCAGTAGTCCCCAGGTCTTTCGGGCGGGAAGGACTGAAGCTTTCTTT	CASSPQVFRAGRTEAFF
-	TRBV5-1	TRBJ2-3	-	TGCGCCAGCAGCTTGGGGGCAGGGATGCGAGATACGCAGTATTTT	CASSLGAGMRDTQYF
-	TRBV4-3	TRBJ1-1	TRBD1	TGCGCCAGCAGCCAGTTAACAGACAGGGGAGGCACTGAAGCTTTCTTT	CASSQLTDRGGTEAFF
once	TRBV30	TRBJ2-7	-	TGTGCCTGGACTCTCTCCCGGGACAACGAGCAGTACTTC	CAWTLSRDNEQYF
-	TRBV7-2	TRBJ1-5	TRBD1	TGTGCCAGCAGCCCGGGGGGACAGGGACGTCAGCCCCAGCATTTT	CASSPGGQGRQPQHF
-	TRBV29-1	TRBJ1-2	TRBD1	TGCAGCGAATCCCGGACAGGGAACGGCTACACCTTC	CSESRTGNGYTF
-	TRBV6-5	TRBJ1-2	TRBD1	TGTGCCAGCACCAGGGGGCACCCTAACTATGGCTACACCTTC	CASTRGHPNYGYTF
-	TRBV28	TRBJ1-1	-	TGTGCCAGCAGGATCAGGGGACGCACTGAAGCTTTCTTT	CASRIRGRTEAFF
-	TRBV4-1	TRBJ2-5	TRBD2	TGCGCCAGCAGCTCCCGACTAGCGGGGGGCCTCCAAGAGACCCAGTACTTC	CASSSRLAGGLQETQYF
-	TRBV5-1	TRBJ2-1	TRBD2	TGCGCCAGCAGCTTGGCCATAGCGGGGCAGCTATACAATGAGCAGTTCTTC	CASSLAIAGQLYNEQFF
-	TRBV27	TRBJ1-1	TRBD1	TGTGCCAGCAGTTGGACAGGGAACACTGAAGCTTTCTTT	CASSWTGNTEAFF
few	TRBV18	TRBJ1-1	-	TGTGCCAGCTCACCCCGGCAGGGAACGAACACTGAAGCTTTCTTT	CASSPRQGTNTEAFF
-	TRBV10-3	TRBJ2-3	-	TGTGCCATCAGTGAGTTTGTCTATACGCAGTATTTT	CAISEFVYTQYF
once	TRBV20-1	TRBJ1-2	-	TGCAGTGCTAGAACAGGCTATGGCTACACCTTC	CSARTGYGYTF
few	TRBV7-6	TRBJ2-3	TRBD2	TGTGCCAGCAGCTCCCTAAGCGGGAGAAACACAGATACGCAGTATTTT	CASSSLSGRNTDTQYF
-	TRBV5-1	TRBJ2-3	TRBD1	TGCGCCAGCACCTTAGACAGGGCTACAGATACGCAGTATTTT	CASTLDRATDTQYF
-	TRBV4-3	TRBJ2-3	-	TGCGCCAGCAGCTCCCTAGCGTTCAGAGATACGCAGTATTTT	CASSSLAFRDTQYF
-	TRBV6-5	TRBJ1-2	-	TGTGCCAGCAGAGATTCAGGGGAGGGGGGCTACACCTTC	CASRDSGEGGYTF
-	TRBV7-5	TRBJ1-5	-	TGTGCCAGAAGCTTAGGGGGGCGGGCAGAAAGCAATCAGCCCCAGCATTTT	CARSLGGRAESNQPQHF
-	TRBV29-1	TRBJ1-2	-	TGCAGCGTTGTGGACAGCAACTATGGCTACACCTTC	CSVVDSNYGYTF
-	TRBV6-5	TRBJ1-2	-	TGTGCCAGCACTAGGGACTCTTATTATGGCTACACCTTC	CASTRDSYYGYTF
-	TRBV7-3	TRBJ1-1	TRBD1	TGTGCCAGCAGCTCGACAGGGAAAACTGAAGCTTTCTTT	CASSSTGKTEAFF